These T cell receptor beta chains were read from a single sample in a study of T cells in Graves' hyperthyroidism and ophthalmopathy. TCRdb reprocessed the multiplex PCR reads with MiXCR, giving one entry per CDR3 protein. The sample contains about 580,000 distinct CDR3 sequences, roughly 14% of which appear only once. Sequenced material: blood. The source is a woman in her twenties or thirties with Graves' hyperthyroidism that later progressed to Graves' ophthalmopathy. CDR3s include the opening cysteine and the closing phenylalanine or tryptophan. D genes are given only for firm matches. The size entry is marked missing in some rows and otherwise reads once, few, many or a size class.

j_call clone_size v_call d_call cdr3_nt cdr3_aa
TRBJ1-4 few TRBV30 NA TGTGCCTGGAGTCAAGATGCAACTAATGAAAAACTGTTTTTT CAWSQDATNEKLFF
TRBJ1-1 many TRBV11-2 NA TGTGCCAGCAGCCAATGGGACGTACAAGTCGAAGCTTTCTTT CASSQWDVQVEAFF
TRBJ2-7 many TRBV12-3/TRBV12-4 NA TGTGCCAGCAGTTTAAAGGGGTTCTACGAGCAGTACTTC CASSLKGFYEQYF
TRBJ2-5 many TRBV30 NA TGTGCCTGGAGCTCTCCTCAAGAGACCCAGTACTTC CAWSSPQETQYF
TRBJ2-5 NA TRBV4-3 TRBD2 TGCGCCAGCAGCCAAGAAGCGGGAGGGGCCGAGACCCAGTACTTC CASSQEAGGAETQYF
TRBJ1-2 few TRBV5-1 NA TGCGCCAGCAGCTTGCAGGGCGACTTGGGCTACACCTTC CASSLQGDLGYTF
TRBJ1-2 many TRBV20-1 NA TGCAGTGCTAGCCGTGGGACAACTTATGGCTACACCTTC CSASRGTTYGYTF
TRBJ2-7 many TRBV20-1 NA TGCAGTGCTGGCGCCTGGGCGGGGCCATCCTACGAGCAGTACTTC CSAGAWAGPSYEQYF
TRBJ1-4 few TRBV19 NA TGTGCCAGTAGTATGGGAAGATATGAAAAACTGTTTTTT CASSMGRYEKLFF
TRBJ2-5 few TRBV7-2 NA TGTGCCAGCAGGGACTACCACTTCCCACCAGAGACCCAGTACTTC CASRDYHFPPETQYF
TRBJ2-6 few TRBV6-2/TRBV6-3 NA TGTGCCAGCATCAACCCCCACTCTGGGGCCAACGTCCTGACTTTC CASINPHSGANVLTF
TRBJ1-1 many TRBV20-1 TRBD1 TGCAGTGCTCCTCGACAGGGAGGATACACTGAAGCTTTCTTT CSAPRQGGYTEAFF
TRBJ1-1 many TRBV5-8 TRBD1 TGTGCCAGCCAGGGACAGGGACTTGGGGGCACTGAAGCTTTCTTT CASQGQGLGGTEAFF
TRBJ1-1 many TRBV25-1 NA TGTGCCAGCAGTGGAAAGGGAAAGGCAGCCATGAACACTGAAGCTTTCTTT CASSGKGKAAMNTEAFF
TRBJ2-3 many TRBV15 NA TGTGCCACCAGCACTAACAGGGCTCGGACAGATACGCAGTATTTT CATSTNRARTDTQYF
TRBJ1-2 NA TRBV19 NA TGTGCCACTTTCCACCTCGGGCTCATCAGTGGCTACACCTTC CATFHLGLISGYTF
TRBJ1-4 few TRBV16 NA TGTGCCAGCAGCCAATCGGGGCCTATACGGGTTGAAAAACTGTTTTTT CASSQSGPIRVEKLFF
TRBJ1-6 many TRBV2 NA TGTGCCAGCAGTGAACAGGGAGAAGGCAATTCACCCCTCCACTTT CASSEQGEGNSPLHF
TRBJ1-2 NA TRBV12-3/TRBV12-4 NA TGTGCCAGCAGTTTTGGGCAGGCGGTACCAGATGGCTACACCTTC CASSFGQAVPDGYTF
TRBJ2-2 few TRBV3-1 NA TGTGCCAGCAGCCCCGATGGTGCCGGGGGTAACACCGGGGAGCTGTTTTTT CASSPDGAGGNTGELFF
TRBJ2-7 many TRBV7-9 NA TGTGCCAGCAGCTTAGAATACGCAGGCGCCTACGAGCAGTACTTC CASSLEYAGAYEQYF
TRBJ1-1 few TRBV6-1 NA TGTGCCAGCAGTGAACTGATAGTGGAGAACACTGAAGCTTTCTTT CASSELIVENTEAFF
TRBJ2-7 NA TRBV20-1 NA TGCAGTGCTAGTGCCGGGGCGCCTATGTTGGAGCAGTACTTC CSASAGAPMLEQYF
TRBJ1-2 many TRBV28 NA TGTGCCAGCAGCCCTGCCTATGGCTACACCTTC CASSPAYGYTF
TRBJ1-1 many TRBV6-2/TRBV6-3 NA TGTGCCAGTTCACAACAGGAGGACACTGAAGCTTTCTTT CASSQQEDTEAFF
TRBJ1-6 many TRBV7-9 TRBD1 TGTGCCTGCCAAGGACAGGGTAATTCACCCCTCCACTTT CACQGQGNSPLHF
TRBJ2-1 few TRBV2 TRBD2 TGTGCCAGCGAAGGACCGCCGGTAGAGCGGACTAGATACAATGAGCAGTTCTTC CASEGPPVERTRYNEQFF
TRBJ1-4 many TRBV7-8 TRBD1 TGTGCCAGCAGCTTAGAGGGCAGGGGGAATGAAAAACTGTTTTTT CASSLEGRGNEKLFF
TRBJ1-2 many TRBV10-3 NA TGTGCCATCAGTATCGAGGGGCCGGGAGGCTACACCTTC CAISIEGPGGYTF
TRBJ2-7 many TRBV18 NA TGTGCCAGCTCACCACCAGGAGCCTACGAGCAGTACTTC CASSPPGAYEQYF
TRBJ2-7 NA TRBV27 NA TGTGCCAGCAGTTCCCCCTCAGGAAACCACGAGCAGTACTTC CASSSPSGNHEQYF
TRBJ2-1 NA TRBV19 NA TGTGCCAGTAGTTTCTGCAGGGAGGACAATGAGCAGTTCTTC CASSFCREDNEQFF
TRBJ2-5 many TRBV30 TRBD2 TGTGCCTGGAGTGTGGTGGGGGGGGAGACCCAGTACTTC CAWSVVGGETQYF
TRBJ1-2 many TRBV7-2 NA TGTGCCAGCAGCACCGTGGGAGGGGGTTATGGCTACACCTTC CASSTVGGGYGYTF
TRBJ2-4 few TRBV6-1 TRBD1 TGTGCCAGCAGTCCCGGACAGGGGGGGGCCAAAAACATTCAGTACTTC CASSPGQGGAKNIQYF
TRBJ2-1 NA TRBV5-1 TRBD2 TGCGCCAGCAGCTTGGCAACTAGCGGGGGGGGAATCTACAATGAGCAGTTCTTC CASSLATSGGGIYNEQFF
TRBJ2-3 NA TRBV7-3 NA TGTGCCAGCAGTAGCGGTTTTGGCACAGATACGCAGTATTTT CASSSGFGTDTQYF
TRBJ2-2 many TRBV5-1 NA TGCGCCAGCAGAGGGCAGGCCGCGAACACCGGGGAGCTGTTTTTT CASRGQAANTGELFF
TRBJ2-6 many TRBV11-1 NA TGTGCCAGCAGCGCCAGCTTCTCTGGGGCCAACGTCCTGACTTTC CASSASFSGANVLTF
TRBJ2-7 many TRBV27 TRBD1 TGTGCCAGCATTCCCGGGACAGGGCCCCGCGAGCAGTACTTC CASIPGTGPREQYF
TRBJ2-3 once TRBV12-5 NA TGTGCTAGTGGTTTGGTACCCCAGACAGATACGCAGTATTTT CASGLVPQTDTQYF
TRBJ1-4 many TRBV28 NA TGTGCCAGCAGTTTCCCAGGGAGATCGGGGGAAAAACTGTTTTTT CASSFPGRSGEKLFF
TRBJ1-2 many TRBV2 TRBD1 TGTGCCAGCAGTGATGTTCTCAGGGGGGCCTATGGCTACACCTTC CASSDVLRGAYGYTF
TRBJ2-5 many TRBV28 NA TGTGCCAGCAATCCCGGGCCCCAAGAGACCCAGTACTTC CASNPGPQETQYF
TRBJ1-5 NA TRBV3-1 NA TGTGCCAGCAGCCAAGATTTTGGAAGTTCGGGCAATCAGCCCCAGCATTTT CASSQDFGSSGNQPQHF
TRBJ1-5 many TRBV28 TRBD1 TGTGCCAGCAGTCTACTATTCGGACAGGGGCGGTTGAAAAGCAATCAGCCCCAGCATTTT CASSLLFGQGRLKSNQPQHF
TRBJ2-1 NA TRBV4-3 NA TGCGCCAGCAGCCTAAGCTGGAGCTCCTACAATGAGCAGTTCTTC CASSLSWSSYNEQFF
TRBJ2-7 few TRBV30 NA TGTGCCTGGAGTGTTTTCCCCCAGACCCAGCAGTACTTC CAWSVFPQTQQYF
TRBJ2-7 NA TRBV19 NA TGTGCCAGTAGTAACCAGGGTGGGCTCGAGCAGTACTTC CASSNQGGLEQYF
TRBJ2-5 few TRBV7-2 TRBD2 TGTGCCAGCAGCTGGGGACTAGCGGACCAAGAGACCCAGTACTTC CASSWGLADQETQYF
TRBJ2-2 few TRBV2 TRBD1 TGTGCCAGCTTGGGACAGGGGGCCGCCGGGGAGCTGTTTTTT CASLGQGAAGELFF
TRBJ2-1 many TRBV11-3 TRBD1 TGTGCCAGCAGCACGGGACAGGGCAATGAGCAGTTCTTC CASSTGQGNEQFF
TRBJ2-7 many TRBV20-1 TRBD1 TGCAGTGCCAGCCTGTCGACAGGGACAGGCGAGCAGTACTTC CSASLSTGTGEQYF
TRBJ1-1 few TRBV5-1 NA TGCGCCAGCAGCCGCACAGGCCATGAAGCTTTCTTT CASSRTGHEAFF
TRBJ2-7 NA TRBV20-1 TRBD2 TGCAGTGCCCCCCTGTCTAGCGGTTATTACGAGCAGTACTTC CSAPLSSGYYEQYF
TRBJ2-5 many TRBV24-1 NA TGTGCCACCAGTGATGGCGCCGCGGGGGCGGAGACCCAGTACTTC CATSDGAAGAETQYF
TRBJ1-5 NA TRBV19 TRBD1 TGTGCCAGTAGTATAGAAAGAGTCGGAACAGGGGCCCTTTATCAGCCCCAGCATTTT CASSIERVGTGALYQPQHF
TRBJ2-7 many TRBV10-3 NA TGTGCCATAAGGCAGGGGGGCGAGCAGTACTTC CAIRQGGEQYF